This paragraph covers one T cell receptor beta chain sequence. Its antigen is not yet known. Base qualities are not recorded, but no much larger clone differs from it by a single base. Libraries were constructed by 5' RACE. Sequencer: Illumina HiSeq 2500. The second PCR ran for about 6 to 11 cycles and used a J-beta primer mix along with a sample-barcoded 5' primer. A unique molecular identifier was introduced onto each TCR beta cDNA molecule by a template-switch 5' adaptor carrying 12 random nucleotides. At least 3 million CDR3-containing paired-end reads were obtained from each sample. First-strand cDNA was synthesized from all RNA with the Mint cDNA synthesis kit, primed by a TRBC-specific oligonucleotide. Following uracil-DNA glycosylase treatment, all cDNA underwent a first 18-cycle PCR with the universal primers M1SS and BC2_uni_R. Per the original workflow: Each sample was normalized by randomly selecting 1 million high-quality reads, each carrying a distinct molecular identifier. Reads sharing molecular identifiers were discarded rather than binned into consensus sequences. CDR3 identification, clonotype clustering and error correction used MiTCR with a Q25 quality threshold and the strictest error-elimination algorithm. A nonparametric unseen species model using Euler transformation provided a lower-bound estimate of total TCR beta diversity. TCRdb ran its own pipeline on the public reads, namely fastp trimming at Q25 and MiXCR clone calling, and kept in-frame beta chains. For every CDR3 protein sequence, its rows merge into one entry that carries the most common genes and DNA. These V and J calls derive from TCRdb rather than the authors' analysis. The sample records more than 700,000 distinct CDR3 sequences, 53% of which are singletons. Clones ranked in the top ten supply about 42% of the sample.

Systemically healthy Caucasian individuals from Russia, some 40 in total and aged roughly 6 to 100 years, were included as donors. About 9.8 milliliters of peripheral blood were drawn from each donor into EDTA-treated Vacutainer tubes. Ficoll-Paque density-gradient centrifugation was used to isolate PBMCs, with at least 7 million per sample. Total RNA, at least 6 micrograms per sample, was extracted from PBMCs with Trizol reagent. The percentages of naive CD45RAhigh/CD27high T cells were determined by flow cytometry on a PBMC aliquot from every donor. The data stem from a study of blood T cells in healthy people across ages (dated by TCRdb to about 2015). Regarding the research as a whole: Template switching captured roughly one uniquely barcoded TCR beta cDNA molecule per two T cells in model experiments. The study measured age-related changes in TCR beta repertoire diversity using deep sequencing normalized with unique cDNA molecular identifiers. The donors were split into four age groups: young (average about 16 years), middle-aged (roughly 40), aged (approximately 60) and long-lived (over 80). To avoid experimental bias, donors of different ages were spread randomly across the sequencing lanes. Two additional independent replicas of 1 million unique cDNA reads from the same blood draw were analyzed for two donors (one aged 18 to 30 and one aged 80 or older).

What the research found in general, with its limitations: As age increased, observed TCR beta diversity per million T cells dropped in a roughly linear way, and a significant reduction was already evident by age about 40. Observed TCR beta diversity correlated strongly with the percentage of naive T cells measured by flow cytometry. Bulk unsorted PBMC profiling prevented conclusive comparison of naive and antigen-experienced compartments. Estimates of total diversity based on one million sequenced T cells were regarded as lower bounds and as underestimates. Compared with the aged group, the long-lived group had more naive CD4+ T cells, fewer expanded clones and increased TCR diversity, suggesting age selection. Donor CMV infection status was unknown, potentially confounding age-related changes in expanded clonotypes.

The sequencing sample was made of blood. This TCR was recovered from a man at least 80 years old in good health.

Read as DNA, the sequence is TGTGCCAGCAGTACTAGCGCGGAGACCCAGTACTTC. Translated, this is CASSTSAETQYF. The chain uses TRBV3-1 and TRBJ2-5; TRBD2 matches 7 bases in the middle. From a lookup of the germline V gene (reference sequence), CDR1 and CDR2 are LGHDT and YNNKEL. Its CDR3 holds 12 amino acids, cysteine through phenylalanine. Solely the CDR3 DNA is kept, with 36 bases framed from the first base. Here V drops 6 bases and J drops 5 bases, and the junction holds 3 bases not matched to any gene.